This entry features one T cell receptor beta chain sequence. This clonotype was seen many times. Its antigen remains unidentified. Base qualities are not recorded, but no much larger clone differs from it by a single base. The protocol used for the library was 5' RACE. TCRdb records NextSeq 500 as the sequencer. In the TCR library protocol, unique molecular identifiers were attached to individual cDNA molecules to correct for PCR bias and sequencing error. Both TCR alpha and beta chains were sequenced, and tight co-correlation was observed between alpha and beta sequence abundances in each sample. Under the source paper's analysis protocol: Decombinator V4 was used to annotate TCR sequences for V gene, J gene and CDR3. Expanded TCRs were defined as changing significantly between any two time points under a Poisson model with p below 0.0001. TCR abundances were normalised to the total number of TCRs sequenced in each sample and reported as counts per million. TRAV1-2 paired with TRAJ12, TRAJ20 or TRAJ33 defined MAIT TCRs, while TRAV10 paired with TRAJ18 defined iNKT TCRs. VDJdb, accessed 1 November 2021, was searched for CMV, EBV and SARS-CoV-2 annotated TCRs, with TCRs annotated for multiple antigens excluded. The public reads were reprocessed in TCRdb via fastp at Q25 and MiXCR, keeping in-frame beta chains. For every CDR3 protein sequence, its rows merge into one entry that carries the most common genes and DNA. The V and J calls and clone size come from TCRdb's table, not from the authors' own analysis. The sample yields approximately 76,000 distinct CDR3 sequences; about 11% were counted once. The top ten constitute approximately 4.5% of the sample.

Set within a cohort of healthcare workers in London, UK, this nested case-control study involved weekly PCR testing of nasopharyngeal swabs along with blood sampling. Healthcare workers were recruited between 23 and 31 March 2020, during the week of the UK lockdown, and were followed weekly for up to roughly 15 weeks. The junction shows trimming of 3 bases on V and 4 bases on J, plus 9 bases between the germline ends. The CDR3 runs 12 residues from the cysteine to the phenylalanine. Of all the DNA, just the CDR3 is kept, 36 bases in frame from base 1. Based on the germline V gene, the CDR1 and CDR2 sequences are SQVTM and ANQGSEA. This sample is drawn from a study of early T cells in non-severe SARS-CoV-2 infection listed by TCRdb under 2021. A note on the overall study: Because TCR sequencing relied on bulk RNA taken from unsorted whole blood, pairing of alpha and beta chains was not possible. Overall study results and their limits: Matching against VDJdb was skewed toward anti-spike CD8 responses, likely underestimated virus-specific expansions, and missed private and CD4 specificities.

This clonotype originated in an adult who was a healthcare worker with PCR-confirmed SARS-CoV-2 infection or an uninfected control (not recorded which). Sequencing was carried out using whole blood. The sequence is built from TRBV29-1 and TRBJ1-2, with the D gene uncertain. Here the CDR3 is given as CSVDERGYGYTF. The nucleotide sequence is TGCAGCGTTGATGAGCGGGGCTATGGCTACACCTTC.